The subject of this entry is one T cell receptor (beta chain). With 3 bases removed from V and 7 bases from J, the gap between germline ends came to 17 bases. CDR1 is SGDLS and CDR2 is YYNGEE in the germline V gene. The CDR3 totals 15 residues. Only in-frame clones appear in the TCRdb table, and some are missing; sequencing was by immunoSEQ multiplex PCR. The repertoire includes 110,000 or so clones, 85% of them detected once, and 10% to 15% sits in the top ten. The source of the sample is a study of blood T cell repertoires in COVID-19. Material for sequencing was peripheral blood. This chain connects TRBV9 to TRBJ1-3; D may be TRBD1 (6 bases). This clonotype was obtained from a human donor in a cohort sampled during active COVID-19. The CDR3 spells CASSAAGTNMNTIYF. The DNA for the CDR3 is TGTGCCAGCAGCGCCGCCGGGACAAATATGAACACCATATATTTT.